Each of the 27 T cell receptor beta chains below was sequenced from the same sample in a study of beta chain features in type 1 diabetes. Study results and limitations: Shorter TCRB CDR3s, moderately but significantly so, were found in Type 1 diabetes patients in all four CD4+ subsets.

What was sequenced were expressed TCRB transcripts, since all of the isolated RNA had been reverse transcribed. Here immunoSEQ multiplex PCR was the method, and the copy in TCRdb shows in-frame clones only, minus some. The sample shows about 340,000 clones, roughly 9% of them seen only once. No antigen is known for these receptors. Material: central memory CD4+ T cells from blood. Source of these receptors: a man in his thirties or forties with type 1 diabetes.

In this sample, this clone turned up a few times. The CDR3 region has the DNA TGTGCCAGCAGCGTAGCGACAGCGGCGGGGAACACTGAAGCTTTCTTT. Translated, it gives CASSVATAAGNTEAFF. The J gene is TRBJ1-1, the V gene TRBV9; tentative D call: TRBD1 (5 bases). The CDR3 is made up of 16 amino acids. Trimming took off 0 bases at V and 1 base at J, with 13 bases between the two ends. In germline, CDR1 is SGDLS, CDR2 YYNGEE.

This clone was recorded only once. The V and J genes are TRBV4-2 and TRBJ1-2; TRBD1 matches 12 bases. J lost 8 bases, V lost 6 bases, and 7 bases had no gene match. The CDR3 consists of 14 residues. Germline values: CDR1 LGHNA, CDR2 YNFKEQ. This CDR3 is CASSPPGTGGGYTF. In DNA form, the CDR3 reads TGTGCCAGCAGTCCTCCCGGGACAGGGGGCGGCTACACCTTC.

This clone was seen a few times. CDR3 bases: TGTGCCTGGAGTTCCTCCGGACAGGTTCAGCCCCAGCATTTT. It encodes CAWSSSGQVQPQHF. The chain combines TRBV30 with TRBJ1-5; 7 bases match TRBD1. This CDR3 has 14 residues. Germline CDR1 GTSNPN, CDR2 SVGIG (reference sequence). Trimming cost V 2 bases and J 6 bases; bases outside gene matches: 7.

J is TRBJ2-2 and V is TRBV18; TRBD1 might be the D (6 bases). CDR3 size: 15 residues. V dropped 4 bases and J dropped 3 bases, with 12 bases sitting between them. CDR1 and CDR2 from the germline V gene are KGHSH and LQKENI. The CDR3 sequence is CASSRRQEHTGELFF. For the CDR3, the DNA is TGTGCCAGCTCACGGCGACAGGAGCACACCGGGGAGCTGTTTTTT.

The genes are TRBV7-2 and TRBJ1-1; tentatively, D is TRBD1 (5 bases). This CDR3 is built from 16 residues. The V end was cut by 1 base, the J end by 0 bases, with 12 bases between. Germline values: CDR1 SGHTA, CDR2 FQGNSA. The CDR3: CASSLGQGEVNTEAFF. As DNA, the CDR3 is TGTGCCAGCAGCTTAGGGCAGGGTGAAGTGAACACTGAAGCTTTCTTT. The whole variable domain, filled in from reference TRBV7-2 and TRBJ1-1, reads GAGVSQSPSNKVTEKGKDVELRCDPISGHTALYWYRQSLGQGLEFLIYFQGNSAPDKSGLPSDRFSAERTGGSVSTLTIQRTQQEDSAVYLCASSLGQGEVNTEAFFGQGTRLTVV.

CDR3 DNA sequence: TGTGCCTGGAGTAACAGTAACTATGGCTACACCTTC. Amino acid sequence: CAWSNSNYGYTF. The chain recombines TRBV30 with TRBJ1-2; D uncertain. Per the germline V gene, CDR1 is GTSNPN and CDR2 is SVGIG (reference sequence). CDR3 length: 12 residues. Trimming stripped 2 bases from V and 1 base from J, with 5 bases between.

This clone turned up a few times. V usage is TRBV30 and J usage is TRBJ1-2, with D possibly TRBD1 on 5 matching bases. V lost 2 bases and J 4 bases, leaving 11 bases between the germline ends. CDR1 GTSNPN and CDR2 SVGIG come from the germline V gene (reference sequence). The CDR3 covers 13 residues. The DNA for the CDR3 is TGTGCCTGGAGTCCCGGGGCAGGCTATGGCTACACCTTC. This encodes CAWSPGAGYGYTF.

The J gene is TRBJ2-7, the V gene TRBV18; 7 bases agree with TRBD2. V was clipped by 5 bases and J by 3 bases; unmatched bases: 10. CDR1 KGHSH and CDR2 LQKENI come from the germline V gene. This CDR3 is 15 amino acids long. This CDR3 reads CASSTGSGLVYEQYF. The DNA of the CDR3 is TGTGCCAGCTCAACAGGCTCCGGACTAGTCTACGAGCAGTACTTC.

This clone was counted ten times or more. This sequence joins TRBV5-4 and TRBJ1-4, with TRBD1 as a possible D gene (5 bases). This CDR3 has 13 amino acids. Trimming took 3 bases from V and 6 from J, leaving 9 bases between them. Germline values: CDR1 SGHNT, CDR2 YYREEE (reference sequence). CDR3 residues: CASSWDVDEKLFF. The CDR3 region has the DNA TGTGCCAGCAGCTGGGACGTTGATGAAAAACTGTTTTTT.

The sample holds a few counts of this clone. At one of its ends the junction is not consistent with the germline gene, which may arise from a read error. This sequence joins TRBV11-2 and TRBJ1-1, with 8 positions matching TRBD1. The CDR3 loop spans 13 amino acids. Germline assignment: CDR1 SGHAT and CDR2 FQNNGV. The CDR3 spells CASSLSRTGKLRF. CDR3 sequence (DNA): TGTGCCAGCAGCTTGTCAAGGACAGGGAAACTGAGATTT.

In nucleotides, the CDR3 is TGTGCCAGCAGCGGGCTGGGCTACGTAGGGGGTGAGCAGTTCTTC. Protein product: CASSGLGYVGGEQFF. The genes are TRBV11-2 and TRBJ2-1, with TRBD1 as a possible D gene (6 bases). V was cut by 5 bases and J by 9 bases, with 20 bases left in between. The CDR3 has 15 amino acids. CDR1 is SGHAT, CDR2 FQNNGV, per germline.

This clone occurred a few times. Other DNA sequences from this sample encode an identical CDR3 as well. The chain uses TRBV18 and TRBJ2-5; no firm D call. The CDR3 covers 12 residues. V was trimmed by 2 bases and J by 4 bases, leaving 5 bases between them. Germline loops: CDR1 KGHSH, CDR2 LQKENI. The CDR3 loop is CASSPDRETQYF. The DNA for the CDR3 is TGTGCCAGCTCACCAGATCGAGAGACCCAGTACTTC.

The gene calls are TRBV5-6 and TRBJ2-3; D gene uncertain. This CDR3 has 13 amino acids. The V gene lost 4 bases and the J gene lost 6 bases, with 12 bases spanning the gap. Germline V CDR1 and CDR2: SGHDT, YYEEEE. This CDR3 reads CASSPPGVDTQYF. The CDR3 nucleotides are TGTGCCAGCAGCCCACCCGGCGTGGATACGCAGTATTTT.

The chain couples TRBV7-9 to TRBJ1-2; TRBD1 aligns across 7 bases. The V and J ends lost 6 bases and 2 bases, in that order; junction bases with no gene match: 6. Germline assignment: CDR1 SEHNR and CDR2 FQNEAQ (reference sequence). This CDR3 is 14 amino acids long. The DNA for the CDR3 is TGTGCCAGCAGTCACAGGACAGGAAACTATGGCTACACCTTC. Its translation is CASSHRTGNYGYTF. The full variable domain, its missing parts supplied by reference TRBV7-9 and TRBJ1-2, is DTGVSQNPRHKITKRGQNVTFRCDPISEHNRLYWYRQTLGQGPEFLTYFQNEAQLEKSRLLSDRFSAERPKGSFSTLEIQRTEQGDSAMYLCASSHRTGNYGYTFGSGTRLTVV.

CDR3: CASSPFVRTGTQDYGYTF. CDR3 DNA sequence: TGCGCCAGCAGCCCGTTCGTGCGCACAGGGACCCAGGACTATGGCTACACCTTC. The chain couples TRBV4-3 to TRBJ1-2, with D possibly TRBD1 on 6 matching bases. The germline gives CDR1 LGHNA, CDR2 YSLEER. Trimming cost V 4 bases and J 3 bases, with 24 bases left between them. CDR3 length: 18 amino acids.

The table lists this clone with a few counts. The chain recombines TRBV6-5 with TRBJ2-3; weak D call: TRBD1 (6 bases). CDR3 length: 14 amino acids. V was pared by 7 bases and J by 2 bases, with 13 bases between. Germline V gives CDR1 MNHEY, CDR2 SVGAGI. CDR3 in amino acids: CASIYRVITDTQYF. The CDR3 DNA sequence: TGTGCCAGCATCTACAGGGTGATCACAGATACGCAGTATTTT.

This clone was counted a few times. The genes are TRBV5-6 and TRBJ2-5, with D uncertain. V gave up 2 bases and J gave up 2 bases, with 7 bases separating them. CDR1 is SGHDT, CDR2 YYEEEE, per germline. The CDR3 has 13 residues. CDR3 DNA sequence: TGTGCCAGCAGCTTCAGTATGCAAGAGACCCAGTACTTC. Translation gives CASSFSMQETQYF.

This clone was observed a handful of times. CDR3 bases: TGTGCCAGCAACAAGGGACAGGGGTTCACAGATACGCAGTATTTT. Residues: CASNKGQGFTDTQYF. V and J are TRBV6-6 and TRBJ2-3, with 10 nucleotides matching TRBD1. The J segment lost 2 bases and the V segment lost 7 bases, leaving 6 bases of the junction unmatched. Germline CDR1 and CDR2: MNHNY and SVGAGI (reference sequence). The CDR3 extends over 15 amino acids.

There are a few counts of this clone. The chain links TRBV10-2 to TRBJ1-2, with D possibly TRBD1 on 5 matching bases. Germline CDR1 reads WSHSY; CDR2 reads SAAADI. The V gene lost 0 bases and the J gene lost 0 bases, with 8 bases spanning the gap. This CDR3 has 15 amino acids. In DNA form, the CDR3 reads TGCGCCAGCAGTGAGTCCCAGGGAGCTAACTATGGCTACACCTTC. Its protein product is CASSESQGANYGYTF.

The table lists this clone with a count of one. The chain has TRBV7-2 and TRBJ2-2; 7 bases align to TRBD2. Germline V lookup: CDR1 SGHTA, CDR2 FQGNSA. The CDR3 loop spans 15 amino acids. V gave up 5 bases and J gave up 1 base; unmatched junction bases: 4. The CDR3 here is CASSQLAGNTGELFF. CDR3 in DNA: TGTGCCAGCAGCCAATTAGCGGGGAACACCGGGGAGCTGTTTTTT.

This clone was seen a few times. The chain employs TRBV28 and TRBJ1-5; D is possibly TRBD1 (5 bases). Germline V CDR1 and CDR2: MDHEN, SYDVKM. Deletions cut 6 bases from V and 2 bases from J, with 14 bases between. The CDR3 runs 15 residues. CDR3 region: CASSPRVYGNQPQHF. CDR3 DNA: TGTGCCAGCAGCCCCAGGGTGTATGGCAATCAGCCCCAGCATTTT. Full variable domain (rest looked up from reference TRBV28 and TRBJ1-5): DVKVTQSSRYLVKRTGEKVFLECVQDMDHENMFWYRQDPGLGLRLIYFSYDVKMKEKGDIPEGYSVSREKKERFSLILESASTNQTSMYLCASSPRVYGNQPQHFGDGTRLSIL.

The gene calls are TRBV18 and TRBJ1-5; D call uncertain. The CDR3 spans 13 residues. Per the germline V gene, CDR1 is KGHSH and CDR2 is LQKENI. V lost 2 bases, J lost 6 bases, and 8 bases lay in between. The CDR3 DNA reads as TGTGCCAGCTCACCAAGGCTTAGTCAGCCCCAGCATTTT. Translating it yields CASSPRLSQPQHF.

In its sample, this clone was seen many times. Here the CDR3 reads CASSSGQGAYYEQYF. DNA for the CDR3: TGTGCCAGCAGTTCCGGACAGGGGGCTTACTACGAGCAGTACTTC. The chain uses TRBV28 and TRBJ2-7; 11 nucleotides agree with TRBD1. The CDR3 consists of 15 residues. Germline trimming cut 4 bases from V and 3 bases from J; bases unmatched to any gene: 5. CDR1 is MDHEN and CDR2 is SYDVKM in the germline V gene.

Concerning this clone itself: A clone one base away is much larger, so this may be a read error. This rearrangement joins TRBV5-6 to TRBJ2-3, with no clear D. The V and J ends lost 4 bases and 0 bases respectively, with 3 bases between them. Germline CDR1 and CDR2: SGHDT and YYEEEE. CDR3 size: 12 residues. CDR3: CASSTSTDTQYF. DNA of the CDR3: TGTGCCAGCAGCACTAGCACAGATACGCAGTATTTT.

This clone was seen ten or more times. The chain joins TRBV11-2 to TRBJ2-3; the match to TRBD2 covers 9 bases. CDR1 is SGHAT, CDR2 FQNNGV, per germline. This CDR3 contains 14 residues. V dropped 2 bases and J dropped 7; count of bases not matched to a gene: 4. CDR3 in DNA: TGTGCCAGCAGCTTAATCCTAGCGGGAAATACGCAGTATTTT. Its translation is CASSLILAGNTQYF.

This clone was observed a few times. Here the CDR3 reads CASSQDRRGNNEQFF. CDR3 DNA: TGCGCCAGCAGCCAAGACCGCCGGGGGAACAATGAGCAGTTCTTC. The chain combines TRBV4-3 with TRBJ2-1; tentatively, D is TRBD2 (6 bases). Germline V lookup: CDR1 LGHNA, CDR2 YSLEER. This CDR3 has 15 amino acids. Trimming shortened V by 0 bases and J by 5 bases, and 11 bases separated the two germline ends.

V usage is TRBV18 and J usage is TRBJ2-7; 8 nucleotides line up with TRBD1. Trimming cost V 5 bases and J 0 bases; bases outside gene matches: 6. The CDR3 length is 15 residues. CDR1 is KGHSH, CDR2 LQKENI, per germline. CDR3 DNA: TGTGCCAGCTCAAAGGACAGGGAGAGCTCCTACGAGCAGTACTTC. Its translation: CASSKDRESSYEQYF.